The rows below give T cell receptor beta chains drawn from one sample of a study of blood T cell repertoires in COVID-19. Sequenced by immunoSEQ multiplex PCR; TCRdb stores in-frame clones only, minus some. The sample has under 75,000 clones; 80% to 95% are singletons. The sample consisted of peripheral blood. These receptors were taken from a man in his fifties with active COVID-19. CDR3s include the opening cysteine and the closing phenylalanine or tryptophan. The order of the fields is CDR3 DNA, CDR3 protein, D gene, J gene, clone size, V gene. The D gene is left open where the match is weak. Clone size, where shown, is once, few, many, or a class for clones that have expanded.

cdr3_nt: TGTGCCAGTCGGGCGCTAGCGGGAGAGACCCAGTACTTC
cdr3_aa: CASRALAGETQYF
d_call: TRBD2
j_call: TRBJ2-5
clone_size: NA
v_call: TRBV19

cdr3_nt: TGTGCCAGCAGCCCCCCGGGGTCTGGGGCCAACGTCCTGACTTTC
cdr3_aa: CASSPPGSGANVLTF
d_call: NA
j_call: TRBJ2-6
clone_size: NA
v_call: TRBV11-3

cdr3_nt: TGTGCCAGCAGCCCAGGACGGGGGAAGGGGTCCTACGAGCAGTACTTC
cdr3_aa: CASSPGRGKGSYEQYF
d_call: NA
j_call: TRBJ2-7
clone_size: NA
v_call: TRBV11-2

cdr3_nt: TGCGCCAGCAGCGCCACTGGGGGGACAGGGGGTTACGAGCAGTACTTC
cdr3_aa: CASSATGGTGGYEQYF
d_call: TRBD1
j_call: TRBJ2-7
clone_size: NA
v_call: TRBV5-1

cdr3_nt: TGCAGTGCTAGTCCCTTTGACAGGGTCGGTCAGCCCCAGCATTTT
cdr3_aa: CSASPFDRVGQPQHF
d_call: TRBD1
j_call: TRBJ1-5
clone_size: NA
v_call: TRBV20-1

cdr3_nt: TGCGCCAGCAGCCTTACAGGGTCAGCTAATGAAAAACTGTTTTTT
cdr3_aa: CASSLTGSANEKLFF
d_call: NA
j_call: TRBJ1-4
clone_size: once
v_call: TRBV5-1

cdr3_nt: TGTGCCAGCAGCTCCCCTACTAGTGCCTACGAGCAGTACTTC
cdr3_aa: CASSSPTSAYEQYF
d_call: NA
j_call: TRBJ2-7
clone_size: once
v_call: TRBV7-8

cdr3_nt: TGTGCCAGCACCCCACTCACAGGGGGCTCCTACGAGCAGTACTTC
cdr3_aa: CASTPLTGGSYEQYF
d_call: TRBD1
j_call: TRBJ2-7
clone_size: NA
v_call: TRBV6-2/TRBV6-3

cdr3_nt: TGTGCCAGCAGTTTTTTAGGCGGGACCTCGGCGGCGGGCTACACCTTC
cdr3_aa: CASSFLGGTSAAGYTF
d_call: NA
j_call: TRBJ1-2
clone_size: NA
v_call: TRBV28

cdr3_nt: TGTGCCAGCAGACTAGCGGGGGGAGCCACCGGGGAGCTGTTTTTT
cdr3_aa: CASRLAGGATGELFF
d_call: TRBD2
j_call: TRBJ2-2
clone_size: NA
v_call: TRBV6-5

cdr3_nt: TGCGCCAGCACGGGACTAGCGGGAGACGGTGAGCAGTTCTTC
cdr3_aa: CASTGLAGDGEQFF
d_call: TRBD2
j_call: TRBJ2-1
clone_size: NA
v_call: TRBV10-2

cdr3_nt: TGTGCCAGCAGTGAAATAGGGACAAATTACAATGAGCAGTTCTTC
cdr3_aa: CASSEIGTNYNEQFF
d_call: NA
j_call: TRBJ2-1
clone_size: NA
v_call: TRBV6-1

cdr3_nt: TGTGCCAGCAGCCCCGGGACACTACTCTATGGCTACACCTTC
cdr3_aa: CASSPGTLLYGYTF
d_call: NA
j_call: TRBJ1-2
clone_size: NA
v_call: TRBV3-1/TRBV3-2

cdr3_nt: TGTGCCAGCAGGCCACGGACAGGACGTCGTTCTGGGGCCAACGTCCTGACTTTC
cdr3_aa: CASRPRTGRRSGANVLTF
d_call: TRBD1
j_call: TRBJ2-6
clone_size: NA
v_call: TRBV7-9

cdr3_nt: TGTGCCAGTAGTATAGAGGCACAGGGCGGCTATGGCTACACCTTC
cdr3_aa: CASSIEAQGGYGYTF
d_call: NA
j_call: TRBJ1-2
clone_size: once
v_call: TRBV19

cdr3_nt: TGTGCCTGGTGTCCGGGACAGGGTGGCAATCAGCCCCAGCATTTT
cdr3_aa: CAWCPGQGGNQPQHF
d_call: TRBD1
j_call: TRBJ1-5
clone_size: NA
v_call: TRBV30

cdr3_nt: TGTGCCAGCAGCGCCCCGGAGGACGAAAAACTGTTTTTT
cdr3_aa: CASSAPEDEKLFF
d_call: NA
j_call: TRBJ1-4
clone_size: NA
v_call: TRBV7-8

cdr3_nt: TGTGCCAGCAGCCCCGACAGGGGCGGCTACGAGCAGTACTTC
cdr3_aa: CASSPDRGGYEQYF
d_call: TRBD1
j_call: TRBJ2-7
clone_size: NA
v_call: TRBV4-2

cdr3_nt: TGTGCCAGCACCCCTGGGGCAGCCACTGAAGCTTTCTTT
cdr3_aa: CASTPGAATEAFF
d_call: NA
j_call: TRBJ1-1
clone_size: once
v_call: TRBV12-3/TRBV12-4

cdr3_nt: TGTGCCAGCAGTTCTGGACAGGGAAGGGGAGCTAACTATGGCTACACCTTC
cdr3_aa: CASSSGQGRGANYGYTF
d_call: TRBD1
j_call: TRBJ1-2
clone_size: once
v_call: TRBV28

cdr3_nt: TGTGCCACCAGCAGGGGGCTCGGGGGCTATGGCTACACCTTC
cdr3_aa: CATSRGLGGYGYTF
d_call: NA
j_call: TRBJ1-2
clone_size: NA
v_call: TRBV15

cdr3_nt: TGTGCCAGCAGTGAGTCGGTCGGCAATCAGCCCCAGCATTTT
cdr3_aa: CASSESVGNQPQHF
d_call: NA
j_call: TRBJ1-5
clone_size: NA
v_call: TRBV28

cdr3_nt: TGTGCCAGCAGCTTAGAAGCGGGAACAAACATTCAGTACTTC
cdr3_aa: CASSLEAGTNIQYF
d_call: TRBD2
j_call: TRBJ2-4
clone_size: NA
v_call: TRBV11-2